This TCR beta chain was profiled in a study of T cell repertoires in cytomegalovirus infection. Study-wide results and caveats: The ex vivo response showed dominance by HLA-C-restricted CMV-specific TCR beta clonotypes.

Each CDR3 protein is one row after TCRdb ran MiXCR on the reads. Of about 400,000 distinct CDR3 sequences in the sample, 15% to 20% were seen once. This clonotype came up a few times. Its matching antigen is unknown. The sequencing input was PBMCs. The receptor's source is a human donor in good health (CMV status not recorded). Some clones in this sample may be carry-over from other donors' samples.

This CDR3 reads CASSPRLAGHYEQYF. The CDR3 DNA sequence: TGTGCCAGCAGCCCCAGACTAGCGGGCCACTACGAGCAGTACTTC. The chain uses TRBV5-5 and TRBJ2-7, with 10 bases matching TRBD2. V trimming: 4 bases; J trimming: 3 bases; junction bases outside the gene matches: 7. CDR1 SGHKS and CDR2 YYEKEE come from the germline V gene (reference sequence). CDR3 size: 15 residues. The variable domain in full, completed from reference TRBV5-5 and TRBJ2-7, reads DAGVTQSPTHLIKTRGQQVTLRCSPISGHKSVSWYQQVLGQGPQFIFQYYEKEERGRGNFPDRFSARQFPNYSSELNVNALLLGDSALYLCASSPRLAGHYEQYFGPGTRLTVT.